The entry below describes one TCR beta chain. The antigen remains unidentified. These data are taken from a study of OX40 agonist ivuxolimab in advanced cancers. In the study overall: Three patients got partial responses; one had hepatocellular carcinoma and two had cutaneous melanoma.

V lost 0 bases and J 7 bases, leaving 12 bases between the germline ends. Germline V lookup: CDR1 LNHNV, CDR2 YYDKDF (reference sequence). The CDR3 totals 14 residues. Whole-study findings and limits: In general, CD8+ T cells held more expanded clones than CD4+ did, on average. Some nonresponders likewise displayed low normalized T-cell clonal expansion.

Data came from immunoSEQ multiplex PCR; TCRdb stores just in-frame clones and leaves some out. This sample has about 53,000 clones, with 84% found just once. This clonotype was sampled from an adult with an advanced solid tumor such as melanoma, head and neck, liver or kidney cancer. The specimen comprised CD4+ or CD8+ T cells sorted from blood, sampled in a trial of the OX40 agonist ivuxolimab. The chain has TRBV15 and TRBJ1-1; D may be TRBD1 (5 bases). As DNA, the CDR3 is TGTGCCACCAGCAGAGAAAATGGGGGACTTGAAGCTTTCTTT. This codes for CATSRENGGLEAFF.